This T cell receptor beta chain was sequenced during a study of blood T cell repertoires in COVID-19. The CDR3 runs 15 residues. The ends were cut back, 7 bases at V and 5 bases at J, with 18 bases in the middle. Per the germline V gene, CDR1 is SNHLY and CDR2 is FYNNEI. The method was immunoSEQ multiplex PCR; TCRdb's version includes in-frame clones alone and lacks a portion of them. Among 170,000 or so clones listed, roughly 87% were seen once. Sequenced input: peripheral blood. The chain links TRBV2 to TRBJ1-5; D possibly corresponds to TRBD1 (5 bases). This clonotype was sampled from a woman in her 70s with COVID-19, enrolled during active disease. In DNA, the CDR3 is TGTGCCAGCATATCACAGGCAGGACGAGATCAGCCCCAGCATTTT. Translated: CASISQAGRDQPQHF.